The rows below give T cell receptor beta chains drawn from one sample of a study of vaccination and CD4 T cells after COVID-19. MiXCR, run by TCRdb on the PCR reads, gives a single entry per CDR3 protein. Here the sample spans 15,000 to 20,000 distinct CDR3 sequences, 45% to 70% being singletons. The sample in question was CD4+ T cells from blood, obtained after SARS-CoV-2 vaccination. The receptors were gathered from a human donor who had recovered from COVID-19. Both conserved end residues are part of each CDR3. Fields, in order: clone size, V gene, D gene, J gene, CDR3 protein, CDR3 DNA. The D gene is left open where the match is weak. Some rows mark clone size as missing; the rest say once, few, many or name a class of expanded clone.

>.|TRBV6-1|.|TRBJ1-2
CASNRDTNYGYTF
TGTGCCAGCAACAGGGACACCAACTATGGCTACACCTTC
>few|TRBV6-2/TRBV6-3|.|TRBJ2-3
CASRRYATDTQYF
TGTGCCAGCAGAAGATACGCCACAGATACGCAGTATTTT
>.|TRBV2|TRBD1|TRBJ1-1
CASSEAAAGGRTEAFF
TGTGCCAGCAGTGAAGCGGCGGCAGGGGGGAGGACTGAAGCTTTCTTT
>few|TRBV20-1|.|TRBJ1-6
CSGLTPEFNSPLHF
TGCAGCGGATTAACTCCAGAGTTTAATTCACCCCTCCACTTT
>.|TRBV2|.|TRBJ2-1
CASRVFTGEQFF
TGTGCCAGCAGGGTCTTTACGGGTGAGCAGTTCTTC
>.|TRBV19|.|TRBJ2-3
CASQSNGLGNSLQYF
TGTGCCAGTCAAAGCAACGGGCTGGGAAATTCCCTTCAGTATTTT
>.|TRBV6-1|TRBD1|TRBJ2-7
CASTSRTGDYEQYF
TGTGCCAGCACTTCCCGGACAGGCGACTACGAGCAGTACTTC
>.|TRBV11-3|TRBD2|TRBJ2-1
CASSLEGTRNNEQFF
TGTGCCAGCAGCTTAGAAGGGACTAGGAACAATGAGCAGTTCTTC
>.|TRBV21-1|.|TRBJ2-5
CASSKGTGGRETQYF
TGTGCCAGCAGCAAGGGTACAGGGGGGAGAGAGACCCAGTACTTC
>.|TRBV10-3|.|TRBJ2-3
CATASPDTQYF
TGTGCCACAGCTTCGCCAGATACGCAGTATTTT